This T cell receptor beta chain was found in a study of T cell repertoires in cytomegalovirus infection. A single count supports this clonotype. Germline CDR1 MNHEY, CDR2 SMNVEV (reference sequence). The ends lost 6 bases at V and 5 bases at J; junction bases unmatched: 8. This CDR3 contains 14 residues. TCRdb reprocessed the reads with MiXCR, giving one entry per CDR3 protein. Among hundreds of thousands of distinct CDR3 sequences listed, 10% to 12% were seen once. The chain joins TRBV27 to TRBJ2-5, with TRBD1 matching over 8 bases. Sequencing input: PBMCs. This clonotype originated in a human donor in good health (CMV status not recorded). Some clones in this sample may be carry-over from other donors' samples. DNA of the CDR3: TGTGCCAGCAGCCTTCAGGGGGCTAGGGAGACCCAGTACTTC. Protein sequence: CASSLQGARETQYF.